This T cell receptor beta chain was recovered during a study of blood T cell repertoires in COVID-19. Overall study: Collection of acute and convalescent COVID-19 samples took place in the United States, Italy and Spain. PBMCs, B-cell-depleted T cells, or T cells provided the cDNA or gDNA that made up the material.

The ends lost 5 bases at V and 1 base at J; junction bases unmatched: 1. CDR3 length: 14 residues. Germline assignment: CDR1 MNHEY and CDR2 SMNVEV (reference sequence). In the source study's methods: Amplification from reference gene primers served as the basis for estimated nucleated cell counts. Sequenced by immunoSEQ multiplex PCR; TCRdb stores in-frame clones only, minus some. V and J calls and clone size are copied from that table; D and trimming were computed from the DNA. The data contain 80,000 to 130,000 clones, 88% of them singletons. The clonotype was recovered from a woman aged 55-69 years with acute or convalescent COVID-19. The chain uses TRBV27 and TRBJ2-3; 9 bases align to TRBD2. The sample consisted of peripheral blood. CDR3 DNA sequence: TGTGCCAGCAGTCTAGCGGGACGCACAGATACGCAGTATTTT. It encodes CASSLAGRTDTQYF.